Below are 28 T cell receptor beta chains sequenced from a single sample in a study of T cell repertoires in cytomegalovirus infection. MiXCR, applied by TCRdb to the reads, yields one record per CDR3 protein. The data show approximately 750,000 distinct CDR3 sequences, roughly 36% seen once. Sequencing used PBMCs. These receptor sequences come from a human donor in good health (CMV status not recorded). Some clones in this sample may be carry-over from other donors' samples.

This chain links TRBV11-1 with TRBJ2-5, with D tentatively TRBD1 (5 bases). V shed 1 base and J shed 5 bases, with 11 bases lying between them. Germline V gene data show CDR1 as SGHAT and CDR2 as FQDESV (reference sequence). The CDR3 loop spans 14 amino acids. The CDR3 DNA reads TGTGCCAGCAGCTTAGAACAGGTCCCCGAGACCCAGTACTTC. Translating it yields CASSLEQVPETQYF.

This clonotype was counted many times. V usage is TRBV7-8 and J usage is TRBJ2-5; tentatively, D is TRBD1 or TRBD2 (5 bases each). The CDR3 has 13 amino acids. V was pared by 5 bases and J by 5 bases, with 12 bases between. Germline V lookup: CDR1 SGHVS, CDR2 FQNEAQ. The DNA of the CDR3 is TGTGCCAGCAGCCCCCCTGAGGGGGAGACCCAGTACTTC. This codes for CASSPPEGETQYF.

CDR3 nucleotide sequence: TGCAGTGCTCGAGGGACTAGCGGTCTGCATGTTACGCAGTATTTT. Translating it yields CSARGTSGLHVTQYF. This chain uses TRBV20-1 with TRBJ2-3, with 11 bases lining up with TRBD2. Germline V lookup: CDR1 DFQATT, CDR2 SNEGSKA (reference sequence). V gave up 5 bases and J gave up 8 bases; unmatched junction bases: 12. This CDR3 is built from 15 residues.

This clonotype was detected a few times. The chain recombines TRBV6-5 with TRBJ1-2, with TRBD1 identical over 7 bases. Losses at the gene ends were 7 bases for V and 7 bases for J; bases not matched to a gene: 12. The germline gives CDR1 MNHEY, CDR2 SVGAGI. The CDR3 is made up of 14 amino acids. The CDR3: CASTPQGGGGGYTF. For the CDR3, the DNA is TGTGCCAGCACCCCGCAGGGGGGGGGAGGTGGCTACACCTTC.

This clonotype was seen more than once but under ten times. The J gene is TRBJ1-1, the V gene TRBV11-1; 7 nucleotides line up with TRBD1. Trimming cost V 4 bases and J 0 bases; bases outside gene matches: 8. This CDR3 spans 16 amino acids. CDR1 and CDR2 from the germline V gene are SGHAT and FQDESV (reference sequence). CDR3 nucleotide sequence: TGTGCCAGCAGCTCCATCCCGGGACAGCTGAACACTGAAGCTTTCTTT. Protein product: CASSSIPGQLNTEAFF.

Only a few counts were recorded for this clonotype. CDR3 sequence (DNA): TGTGCCAGTAGTACCATGACAGGGGGCTATCAGCCCCAGCATTTT. Translation: CASSTMTGGYQPQHF. The chain couples TRBV19 to TRBJ1-5; TRBD1 matches at 10 bases. The J segment lost 5 bases and the V segment lost 4 bases, leaving 5 bases of the junction unmatched. Looked up from germline, CDR1 is LNHDA and CDR2 is SQIVND (reference sequence). The CDR3 contains 15 residues. Full variable domain (missing parts from reference TRBV19 and TRBJ1-5): DGGITQSPKYLFRKEGQNVTLSCEQNLNHDAMYWYRQDPGQGLRLIYYSQIVNDFQKGDIAEGYSVSREKKESFPLTVTSAQKNPTAFYLCASSTMTGGYQPQHFGDGTRLSIL.

This clonotype has at least ten counts. This chain uses TRBV7-8 with TRBJ2-3; D is undetermined. There are 16 residues in the CDR3. Per the germline V gene, CDR1 is SGHVS and CDR2 is FQNEAQ. Trimming pared 7 bases from V and 3 bases from J, leaving 20 bases between. The CDR3 reads CASTVLDQRKTDTQYF. CDR3 nucleotides: TGTGCCAGCACCGTCCTGGACCAAAGAAAAACAGATACGCAGTATTTT.

This clonotype was picked up a small number of times. V and J are TRBV7-3 and TRBJ2-7; D is possibly TRBD2 (5 bases). The length of the CDR3 is 16 residues. Trimming took off 0 bases at V and 0 bases at J, with 12 bases between the two ends. The germline V gene encodes CDR1 SGHTA and CDR2 FQGTGA. CDR3: CASSLTPSGSSYEQYF. The CDR3 coding sequence is TGTGCCAGCAGCTTAACCCCCAGCGGAAGCTCCTACGAGCAGTACTTC.

This chain connects TRBV5-1 to TRBJ1-4; 9 bases fit TRBD1. V was pared by 3 bases and J by 2 bases, with 8 bases of the junction left unmatched. Germline values: CDR1 SGHRS, CDR2 YFSETQ. The length of the CDR3 is 17 residues. In DNA form, the CDR3 reads TGCGCCAGCAGCTCTGGGACAGGGCGGCCGACTAATGAAAAACTGTTTTTT. Amino acids: CASSSGTGRPTNEKLFF.

The CDR3 DNA sequence: TGCAGCGTTGGGCGCGGCTCCTACGAGCAGTACTTC. Translating it yields CSVGRGSYEQYF. This chain joins TRBV29-1 and TRBJ2-7; D call uncertain. CDR3 length equals 12 residues. Germline V gene lookup returns CDR1 SQVTM and CDR2 ANQGSEA. V was shortened by 4 bases and J by 0 bases, with 7 bases between the two germline ends.

V and J are TRBV7-8 and TRBJ2-7; a weak D match, TRBD2 (6 bases). This CDR3 is 14 amino acids long. In germline, CDR1 is SGHVS, CDR2 FQNEAQ. V dropped 3 bases and J dropped 8 bases, with 17 bases sitting between them. CDR3 residues: CASSLPEGSGQQYF. The CDR3 nucleotides read TGTGCCAGCAGCTTGCCCGAAGGTAGCGGTCAGCAGTACTTC.

This clonotype appeared a few times. This chain joins TRBV25-1 and TRBJ2-7; no clear D gene. The CDR3 is made up of 11 amino acids. Looked up from germline, CDR1 is MGHDK and CDR2 is SYGVNS. Trimming left V 0 bases short and J 6 bases short, with 3 bases between. The CDR3 region has the DNA TGTGCCAGCAGTGAATATTCCGAGCAGTACTTC. This codes for CASSEYSEQYF.

This clonotype occurred a few times. The rearrangement joins TRBV10-2 to TRBJ2-3; TRBD2 agrees at 11 bases. Germline V gives CDR1 WSHSY, CDR2 SAAADI. Trimming cost V 8 bases and J 5 bases; bases outside gene matches: 9. This CDR3 spans 15 amino acids. The CDR3 reads CASQFSGGAQDTQYF. The CDR3 DNA reads as TGCGCCAGCCAGTTTAGCGGGGGGGCCCAAGATACGCAGTATTTT.

This clonotype was seen a few times. The chain combines TRBV12-3 or TRBV12-4 with TRBJ2-1; TRBD2 matches 14 bases. Unmatched junction bases numbered 9, after V lost 3 bases and J lost 8 bases. This CDR3 spans 17 amino acids. DNA of the CDR3: TGTGCCAGCAGTTTCAGACCCGGGACTAGCGGGGGAGATGAGCAGTTCTTC. Protein sequence: CASSFRPGTSGGDEQFF.

This clonotype was seen only a few times. The chain couples TRBV7-8 to TRBJ1-4, with TRBD1 identical over 8 bases. V gave up 1 base and J gave up 8 bases; unmatched junction bases: 9. Germline V gene lookup returns CDR1 SGHVS and CDR2 FQNEAQ. The CDR3 has 16 residues. The DNA of the CDR3 is TGTGCCAGCAGCTTAGAAAGGGACAGGTTGTCCGAAAAACTGTTTTTT. This sequence encodes CASSLERDRLSEKLFF.

This clonotype was observed a few times. J is TRBJ2-3 and V is TRBV20-1; 7 positions agree with TRBD2. J lost 4 bases, V lost 0 bases, and 10 bases had no gene match. Germline CDR1 and CDR2: DFQATT and SNEGSKA (reference sequence). The CDR3 length is 16 residues. The CDR3 nucleotides are TGCAGTGCTAGAGATCGGTGGCGGGAGCGCGCAGATACGCAGTATTTT. Translating gives CSARDRWRERADTQYF.

This clonotype was counted between two and nine times. The V call is TRBV5-6, the J call TRBJ1-2; 10 positions agree with TRBD1. From germline, CDR1 is SGHDT and CDR2 YYEEEE. This CDR3 spans 14 amino acids. V lost 2 bases and J lost 5; bases outside the gene matches: 3. The CDR3 is CASSLPGQGYGYTF. The CDR3 DNA reads TGTGCCAGCAGCTTACCGGGACAGGGGTATGGCTACACCTTC.

Note on this clonotype: The junction and the germline gene differ at one end; a read error may be behind it. The chain couples TRBV7-8 to TRBJ1-4; D may be TRBD1 (5 bases). The germline gives CDR1 SGHVS, CDR2 FQNEAQ. This CDR3 is built from 14 residues. The CDR3 DNA is TGTGCCAGCAGCTTGAGGGACTTCGTTGAAAAACTGTTGTTT. This sequence encodes CASSLRDFVEKLLF.

The chain couples TRBV28 to TRBJ1-2; D unresolved. Trimming took 3 bases from V and 4 from J, leaving 9 bases between them. Germline V gene lookup returns CDR1 MDHEN and CDR2 SYDVKM. The CDR3 spans 13 residues. The CDR3 loop reads CASSLTEVYGYTF. Here the CDR3 DNA reads TGTGCCAGCAGTTTGACGGAGGTCTATGGCTACACCTTC.

The rearrangement uses TRBV20-1 and TRBJ2-5; 7 nucleotides match TRBD1. Germline-derived CDR1 and CDR2 are DFQATT and SNEGSKA (reference sequence). The CDR3 covers 15 residues. Losses at the gene ends were 6 bases for V and 3 bases for J; bases not matched to a gene: 13. CDR3 sequence: CSAVGPTGIKETQYF. The DNA for the CDR3 is TGCAGTGCCGTGGGCCCGACAGGGATAAAAGAGACCCAGTACTTC.

In its sample, this clonotype was seen a few times. The V call is TRBV4-1, the J call TRBJ1-1; D is undetermined. Germline V gene lookup returns CDR1 MGHRA and CDR2 YSYEKL. The CDR3 is made up of 14 amino acids. V was cut by 1 base and J by 1 base, with 7 bases left in between. CDR3 amino acids: CASSQGKRNTEAFF. The DNA for the CDR3 is TGCGCCAGCAGCCAAGGGAAGAGGAACACTGAAGCTTTCTTT.

V usage is TRBV20-1 and J usage is TRBJ1-2, with D uncertain. Germline assignment: CDR1 DFQATT and CDR2 SNEGSKA (reference sequence). The CDR3 is 12 residues long. V gave up 3 bases and J gave up 2 bases, with 7 bases separating them. CDR3 in DNA: TGCAGTGCTAGGAACAGAAACTATGGCTACACCTTC. Translating gives CSARNRNYGYTF.

As concerns this clonotype: One base away lies a much larger clone, so this may be a sequencing read error. This CDR3 is CASSYRDRQYF. CDR3 DNA: TGTGCCAGCAGTTACCGGGACAGACAGTACTTC. The chain couples TRBV7-2 to TRBJ2-1; 7 positions agree with TRBD1. The end of the DNA fits TRBJ2-7 better, so the J call may be wrong. This CDR3 comprises 11 residues. The germline CDR1 and CDR2 sequences are SGHTA and FQGNSA.

As concerns this clonotype: This CDR3 is missing its conserved last phenylalanine or tryptophan, likely due to a read error. This chain connects TRBV11-3 to TRBJ2-1, with TRBD2 matching 9 bases. The V gene's germline CDR1 is SGHNT and CDR2 YENEEA. The CDR3 is made up of 19 amino acids. For the CDR3, the DNA is TGTGCCAGCAGCCTGAGGAGGGGACTAGCAGGAGTCTCCTACAAGGAGCAGTTCTTA. Translated: CASSLRRGLAGVSYKEQFL.

As regards this clonotype: As the CDR3 is not closed by the conserved phenylalanine or tryptophan, this likely results from a read error. This sequence joins TRBV7-2 and TRBJ1-1, with TRBD1 as a possible D gene (6 bases). Trimming removed 2 bases at V and 8 bases at J, with 18 bases between. The germline CDR1 and CDR2 sequences are SGHTA and FQGNSA. CDR3 length equals 15 residues. The CDR3 coding sequence is TGTGCCAGCAGCTTAAGTTTGGGGGGCTACAGGGAAGCTTTCTTG. Translating gives CASSLSLGGYREAFL.

The J gene is TRBJ2-2, the V gene TRBV27; TRBD2 agrees at 9 bases. The ends lost 2 bases at V and 4 bases at J; junction bases unmatched: 8. CDR3 length equals 17 residues. CDR1 and CDR2 (germline): MNHEY, SMNVEV (reference sequence). CDR3 amino acids: CASSLGVAGVVTGELFF. Written as DNA, the CDR3 is TGTGCCAGCAGTTTAGGGGTAGCGGGAGTGGTCACCGGGGAGCTGTTTTTT.

This clonotype was detected only a few times. CDR3 region: CASRRGHQETQYF. The CDR3 DNA reads as TGTGCCAGTCGTCGGGGCCACCAAGAGACCCAGTACTTC. The gene calls are TRBV28 and TRBJ2-5; the D gene could be TRBD1 or TRBD2 (5 bases each). The V gene's germline CDR1 is MDHEN and CDR2 SYDVKM. This CDR3 spans 13 amino acids. Trimming shortened V by 9 bases and J by 0 bases, and 11 bases separated the two germline ends. Full variable domain (rest looked up from reference TRBV28 and TRBJ2-5): DVKVTQSSRYLVKRTGEKVFLECVQDMDHENMFWYRQDPGLGLRLIYFSYDVKMKEKGDIPEGYSVSREKKERFSLILESASTNQTSMYLCASRRGHQETQYFGPGTRLLVL.

The chain combines TRBV7-2 with TRBJ1-3; D is ambiguous. V lost 1 base, J lost 6 bases, and 13 bases lay in between. Per the germline V gene, CDR1 is SGHTA and CDR2 is FQGNSA. The CDR3 consists of 15 residues. The CDR3 DNA is TGTGCCAGCAGCTTAGGTGTGGGCAGCGTAAACACCATATATTTT. The encoded protein is CASSLGVGSVNTIYF.